This T cell receptor (beta chain) came from a study of T-cell memory formation after mild COVID-19. Study in general: Among the donors, TCR clusters were largely specific to each donor. Overall study findings and caveats: Pre-infection memory carried some responding clones, suggesting that cross-reactive memory joined.

This clonotype has a handful of counts. The target antigen is unknown. TCRdb processed the 5' RACE reads anew with MiXCR; each CDR3 protein has one entry. The sample records under 400,000 distinct CDR3 sequences, roughly 21% being singletons. Losses at the gene ends were 0 bases for V and 9 bases for J; bases not matched to a gene: 6. The CDR3 consists of 15 residues. CDR1 and CDR2 (germline): SGHTA, FQGNSA. Sequencing was performed on PBMCs or a T cell subset sorted from them (not recorded which). The clonotype comes from an adult woman who had mild COVID-19 (a few samples of this study predate the infection). Cell type and time point are not known. This chain uses TRBV7-2 with TRBJ2-1; 9 bases are a match to TRBD2. CDR3 bases: TGTGCCAGCAGCTTAGCGAGAGGGGGACTAGCTGAGCAGTTCTTC. Encoded protein: CASSLARGGLAEQFF.